This T cell receptor (beta chain) derives from a study of T-cell memory formation after mild COVID-19. Broader study findings: Clones contracting day 15 to 85 were balanced CD4/CD8; later expanders leaned CD4+. Some SARS-CoV-2-responding clones were already detected in memory before infection. Whether second-wave clones peaking at day 37 were SARS-CoV-2 specific went unconfirmed. Researchers report contracting CD4+ clones mostly in CM and EM, with CD8+ clones in EMRA.

TCRdb reprocessed the 5' RACE reads with MiXCR, giving one entry per CDR3 protein. This table holds some 100,000 distinct CDR3 sequences, 8.5% to 14% found once. This clonotype has only a few counts. Its antigen is unknown. Trimming removed 4 bases from V and 0 bases from J; junction bases left unmatched: 7. This CDR3 region has 15 residues. Germline V gene data show CDR1 as SQVTM and CDR2 as ANQGSEA. This clonotype originated in a man between 18 and 29 years old who had mild COVID-19 (a few samples of this study predate the infection). Cell type and time point are not known. Input material: PBMCs or a T cell subset sorted from them (not recorded which). The rearrangement links TRBV29-1 to TRBJ1-1; 8 positions agree with TRBD1. The CDR3 DNA follows: TGCAGCGTTGCGACGGACAGGGCGATGAACACTGAAGCTTTCTTT. Translation gives CSVATDRAMNTEAFF.